This T cell receptor beta chain was recorded in a study of identical twins' blood T cells. Sample barcodes were added at both library ends during cDNA synthesis. TCRdb redid the calling of the 5' RACE reads with MiXCR, one entry per CDR3 protein. The repertoire holds 350,000 to 450,000 distinct CDR3 sequences, with 28% as singletons. Likely shared infections and vaccines: all three twin pairs were reared together. On this clonotype: Its antigen remains unknown.

Overall study results and limits: Twins shared more top CDR3 clonotypes than unrelated donors did.

Germline CDR1 is KGHSH and CDR2 is LQKENI. V was pared by 4 bases and J by 1 base, with 16 bases between. This CDR3 has 16 amino acids. This rearrangement joins TRBV18 to TRBJ1-1; a weak D match, TRBD1 (6 bases). The source material was PBMCs. This clonotype was obtained from a woman aged 18 to 55 in good health. The CDR3 sequence: CASSLRVGTPNTEAFF. The CDR3 region has the DNA TGTGCCAGCTCACTACGCGTCGGGACACCGAACACTGAAGCTTTCTTT.